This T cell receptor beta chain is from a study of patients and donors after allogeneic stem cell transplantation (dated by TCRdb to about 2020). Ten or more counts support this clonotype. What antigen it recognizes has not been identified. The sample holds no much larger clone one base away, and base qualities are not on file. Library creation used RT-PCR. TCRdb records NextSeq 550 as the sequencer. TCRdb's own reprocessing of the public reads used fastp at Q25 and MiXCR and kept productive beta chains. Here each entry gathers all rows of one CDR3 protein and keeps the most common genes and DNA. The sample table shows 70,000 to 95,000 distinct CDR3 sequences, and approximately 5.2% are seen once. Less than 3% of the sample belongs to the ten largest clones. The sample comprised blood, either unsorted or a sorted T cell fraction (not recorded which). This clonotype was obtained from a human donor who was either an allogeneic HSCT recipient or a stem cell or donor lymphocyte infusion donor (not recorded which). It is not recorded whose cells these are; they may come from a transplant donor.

At the DNA level, the sequence is TGTGCCAGCAGCCTAATAATGGGACTAAACTATGGCTACACCTTC. It translates to CASSLIMGLNYGYTF. The V and J genes are TRBV5-4 and TRBJ1-2; tentative D gene TRBD1, with 5 bases matching. The cysteine opens and the phenylalanine closes a CDR3 of 15 amino acids. The only DNA kept is the CDR3, 45 bases in frame from the first base. CDR1 and CDR2 are drawn from the germline V gene (reference sequence): SGHNT, YYREEE. Trimming at the junction amounts to 4 bases on V and 2 bases on J, and the germline ends lie 15 bases apart.